The source of this T cell receptor (beta chain) is a study of OX40 agonist ivuxolimab in advanced cancers. Some background on the complete study: Ivuxolimab, which targeted the costimulatory receptor OX40 (CD134), was an agonistic, fully human IgG2 monoclonal antibody. Of the approximately 53 patients in dose escalation, about 20 had hepatocellular carcinoma, about 15 had melanoma, 9 had renal cell carcinoma and 9 had head and neck cancer. In the dose-escalation cohort, roughly 82% of patients were male, and the mean age was roughly 60 years with a range of about 20 to 80. The paper describes the monotherapy dose-escalation part (N of about 52 patients) of the phase I trial of ivuxolimab. Intravenous ivuxolimab was administered to patients every 2 weeks at six dose levels: 0.01, 0.1, 0.3, 1.5, 3 and 10 mg/kg. Peripheral TCRbeta sequencing was intended to test whether TCR sequence diversity was altered and clonal T-cell expansion was caused by ivuxolimab. Partial responses were achieved by three dose-escalation patients, of whom one had hepatocellular carcinoma and two had cutaneous melanoma. Patients were allowed to have had prior anti-PD-1, anti-PD-L1 or anti-CTLA-4 therapy, and around 40% of the dose-escalation patients had previously received checkpoint inhibitors.

Of note for this clone: Its antigen is not yet known. No base quality values were provided; no much bigger clone lies one nucleotide off.

Genomic DNA was isolated from the sorted cells so that the TCRbeta CDR3 region could be sequenced. The immunoSEQ Assay was used for sequencing of TCRbeta CDR3 regions. TCRdb carries this immuneACCESS record with in-frame sequences only. Its versions omit some clonotypes, under half of them owing to an unresolved V gene in the studies checked, with the rest unexplained. Across this sample there are about 58,000 clones, with approximately 88% seen only once. The ten top clones hold more than 3% of the sample. The CDR3 measures 17 amino acids from cysteine to phenylalanine. The kept DNA is CDR3 alone, 51 bases in frame from the first base. Germline trimming amounts to 7 bases on V and 3 bases on J, with 15 as the count of junction bases outside the gene matches. The germline V gene encodes CDR1 SGHAT and CDR2 FQNNGV. Overall study outcomes, separate from this receptor: The antigen specificity of the clonally expanded peripheral T cells was not determined. At doses of 0.1 to 3.0 mg/kg, clonal expansion of both CD4+ and CD8+ T cells in blood was seen between baseline and week 6. Low levels of normalized T-cell clonal expansion were also seen in some patients who did not respond. After ivuxolimab, expanded clones were on average more numerous among CD8+ T cells than among CD4+ T cells. In the 0.1-3.0 mg/kg groups, partial responders had among the lowest normalized peripheral clonal expansion, particularly in CD8+ T cells.

Patients with autoimmune disease history or receiving systemic immunosuppression were excluded from the trial. Peripheral blood for TCR sequencing was collected from all dose cohorts at baseline, on cycle 4 day 1, and on cycle 7 day 1. Samples came from an open-label, multicenter, first-in-human phase I dose-escalation trial of ivuxolimab. Adults with locally advanced or metastatic melanoma, renal cell, hepatocellular, or head and neck squamous cell carcinoma were enrolled in the trial. Before TCR sequencing, CD4+ and CD8+ T cells were separately sorted from peripheral blood. The specimen was CD4+ or CD8+ T cells sorted from blood, collected in a trial of the OX40 agonist ivuxolimab. The clonotype was recovered from an adult with an advanced solid tumor such as melanoma, head and neck, liver or kidney cancer. The V gene is TRBV11-2 and the J gene is TRBJ2-1; 7 junctional bases match TRBD2. The CDR3 corresponds to CASTRLLLAENYNEQFF. The sequence in DNA is TGTGCCAGCACCCGATTACTCCTAGCGGAAAACTACAATGAGCAGTTCTTC.